The entry that follows covers one TCR beta chain sequence. The data originate from a study of blood T cell repertoires in COVID-19. Looked up from germline, CDR1 is LNHDA and CDR2 is SQIVND (reference sequence). Trimming removed 7 bases at V and 5 bases at J, with 11 bases between. This CDR3 region has 12 residues. TCRdb's table, derived via immunoSEQ multiplex PCR, lists solely in-frame clones and lacks some. The sample consists of approximately 230,000 clones, roughly 88% of them appearing once. This clonotype was obtained from a man aged 25 to 40 who had recovered from COVID-19. V is TRBV19 and J is TRBJ1-2; D may be TRBD1 (5 bases). The source material was peripheral blood. CDR3 sequence (DNA): TGTGCCAGTACAGGGACTGATTATGGCTACACCTTC. Its protein is CASTGTDYGYTF.